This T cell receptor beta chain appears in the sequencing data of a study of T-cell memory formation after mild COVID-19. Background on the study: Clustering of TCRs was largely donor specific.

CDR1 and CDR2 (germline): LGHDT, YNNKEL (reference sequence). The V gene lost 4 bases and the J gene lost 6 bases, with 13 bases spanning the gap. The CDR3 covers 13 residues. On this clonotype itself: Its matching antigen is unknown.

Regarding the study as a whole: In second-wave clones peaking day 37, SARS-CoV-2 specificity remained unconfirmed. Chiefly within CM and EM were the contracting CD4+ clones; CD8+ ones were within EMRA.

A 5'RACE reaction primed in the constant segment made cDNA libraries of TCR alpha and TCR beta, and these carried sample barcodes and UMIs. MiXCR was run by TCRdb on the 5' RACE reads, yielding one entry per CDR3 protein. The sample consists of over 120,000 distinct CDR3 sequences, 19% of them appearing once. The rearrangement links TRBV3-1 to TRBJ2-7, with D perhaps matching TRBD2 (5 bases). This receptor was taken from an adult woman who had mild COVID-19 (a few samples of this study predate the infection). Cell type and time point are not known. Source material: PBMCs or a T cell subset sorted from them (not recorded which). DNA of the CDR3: TGTGCCAGCAGCCTCTTGATCCGGGGCGAGCAGTACTTC. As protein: CASSLLIRGEQYF.